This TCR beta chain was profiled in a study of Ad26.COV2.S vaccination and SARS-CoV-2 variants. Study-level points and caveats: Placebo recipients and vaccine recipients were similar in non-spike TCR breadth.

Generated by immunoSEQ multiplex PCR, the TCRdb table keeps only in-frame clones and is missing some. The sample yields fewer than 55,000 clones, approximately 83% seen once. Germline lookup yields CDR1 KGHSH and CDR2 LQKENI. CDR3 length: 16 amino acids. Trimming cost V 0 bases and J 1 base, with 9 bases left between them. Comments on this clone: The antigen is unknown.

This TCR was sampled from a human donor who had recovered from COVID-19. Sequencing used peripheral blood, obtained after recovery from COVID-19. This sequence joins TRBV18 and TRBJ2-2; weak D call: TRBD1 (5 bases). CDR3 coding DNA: TGTGCCAGCTCACCACCGGCAAGGGGGAACACCGGGGAGCTGTTTTTT. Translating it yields CASSPPARGNTGELFF.